The 30 T cell receptor beta chains given below trace back to one sample, sequenced in a study of shared clonotypes between healthy human individuals. The naive CD8 subset, CD45RO-negative cells positively selected for CCR7, excluded terminally differentiated effector memory CD45RA+ cells. This table comes from immunoSEQ multiplex PCR, and its TCRdb copy is limited to in-frame clones, with some not included. Here the sample spans about 2 million clones, 85% to 95% being singletons. Input material: naive CD8+ T cells sorted from blood. The receptors were gathered from a man in his late teens or twenties in good health.

This rearrangement joins TRBV25-1 to TRBJ1-1; D uncertain. Trimming shortened V by 1 base and J by 5 bases, and 8 bases separated the two germline ends. Germline V gives CDR1 MGHDK, CDR2 SYGVNS. The CDR3 is made up of 13 amino acids. DNA for the CDR3: TGTGCCAGCAGTGAATCAGAGGGTACTGAAGCTTTCTTT. It encodes CASSESEGTEAFF.

The rearrangement links TRBV14 to TRBJ1-1; D call uncertain. This CDR3 has 15 amino acids. The V gene's germline CDR1 is SGHDN and CDR2 FVKESK. Trimming left V 4 bases short and J 2 bases short, with 14 bases between. The DNA of the CDR3 is TGTGCCAGCAGCCTTACCCGGGCGCTCAACACTGAAGCTTTCTTT. Amino acids: CASSLTRALNTEAFF.

The chain uses TRBV6-1 and TRBJ1-1, with D possibly TRBD1 on 6 matching bases. Germline assignment: CDR1 MNHNS and CDR2 SASEGT. The CDR3 runs to 13 residues. With 6 bases removed from V and 9 bases from J, the gap between germline ends came to 17 bases. CDR3 sequence: CASRPPAGGQAFF. DNA of the CDR3: TGTGCCAGCAGACCCCCCGCCGGGGGGCAAGCTTTCTTT.

The chain has TRBV5-6 and TRBJ2-1; 8 nucleotides align to TRBD2. The J segment lost 10 bases and the V segment lost 5 bases, leaving 11 bases of the junction unmatched. Germline V gene data show CDR1 as SGHDT and CDR2 as YYEEEE. CDR3 length: 14 amino acids. For the CDR3, the DNA is TGTGCCAGCAGGGACGGGACGGCTAGCGGGGAGCAGTTCTTC. Protein: CASRDGTASGEQFF.

The CDR3 DNA is TGTGCCAGCAGCAATTTTAGGGGTGAGCAGTTCTTC. It specifies CASSNFRGEQFF. The genes are TRBV7-2 and TRBJ2-1; D is possibly TRBD1 (5 bases). The V end lost 5 bases, the J end lost 9 bases, and 11 bases lay between the germline ends. CDR3 length: 12 residues. CDR1 and CDR2 (germline): SGHTA, FQGNSA. The variable domain in full, completed from reference TRBV7-2 and TRBJ2-1, reads GAGVSQSPSNKVTEKGKDVELRCDPISGHTALYWYRQSLGQGLEFLIYFQGNSAPDKSGLPSDRFSAERTGGSVSTLTIQRTQQEDSAVYLCASSNFRGEQFFGPGTRLTVL.

V usage is TRBV2 and J usage is TRBJ2-7, with 8 bases lining up with TRBD2. Looked up from germline, CDR1 is SNHLY and CDR2 is FYNNEI. The CDR3 runs 14 residues. Trimming cost V 6 bases and J 3 bases; bases outside gene matches: 7. The CDR3 loop is CASSPGSGSYEQYF. The CDR3 nucleotides are TGTGCCAGCAGCCCTGGGAGCGGGAGCTACGAGCAGTACTTC.

The chain links TRBV29-1 to TRBJ1-1; the D gene is possibly TRBD1 (5 bases). Trimming took 1 base from V and 3 from J, leaving 12 bases between them. The CDR3 length is 14 residues. Germline CDR1 and CDR2: SQVTM and ANQGSEA. DNA of the CDR3: TGCAGCGTTGAAGGGTTACCAGGGTACACTGAAGCTTTCTTT. Protein: CSVEGLPGYTEAFF.

The chain links TRBV6-1 to TRBJ2-1; 12 nucleotides agree with TRBD2. The CDR3 is 14 amino acids. J was trimmed by 9 bases and V by 5 bases; bases with no gene match: 5. Germline assignment: CDR1 MNHNS and CDR2 SASEGT. CDR3 DNA sequence: TGTGCCAGCAGTTCCCGGACTAGCGGGGCTGAGCAGTTCTTC. This translates into CASSSRTSGAEQFF.

The chain links TRBV15 to TRBJ1-5; D may be TRBD1 (6 bases). Germline V gene lookup returns CDR1 LNHNV and CDR2 YYDKDF (reference sequence). The V gene lost 7 bases and the J gene lost 0 bases, with 16 bases spanning the gap. This CDR3 has 16 amino acids. The CDR3 DNA follows: TGTGCCACCACCGACAACGGGGGCGATAGCAATCAGCCCCAGCATTTT. Amino acid sequence: CATTDNGGDSNQPQHF.

There are a few counts of this clone. This chain connects TRBV27 to TRBJ1-6; D gene ambiguous. CDR1 is MNHEY and CDR2 is SMNVEV in the germline V gene (reference sequence). V was shortened by 8 bases and J by 2 bases, with 19 bases between the two germline ends. The CDR3 length is 17 residues. CDR3 protein: CASLPAYGETYNSPLHF. The CDR3 DNA reads TGTGCCAGCCTACCTGCTTACGGGGAAACCTATAATTCACCCCTCCACTTT.

This chain connects TRBV5-1 to TRBJ1-1, with D maybe TRBD1 (5 bases). Trimming pared 0 bases from V and 2 bases from J, leaving 11 bases between. The CDR3 is made up of 15 amino acids. Germline V gene sequence: CDR1 SGHRS, CDR2 YFSETQ. The CDR3 here is CASSLAGPPNTEAFF. In nucleotides, the CDR3 is TGCGCCAGCAGCTTGGCGGGGCCCCCAAACACTGAAGCTTTCTTT.

This chain joins TRBV10-2 and TRBJ2-7; D not certain. V gave up 3 bases and J gave up 0 bases, with 6 bases separating them. This CDR3 contains 13 residues. Germline CDR1 is WSHSY and CDR2 is SAAADI. CDR3 sequence reads: CASSEPSSYEQYF. The CDR3 coding sequence is TGCGCCAGCAGTGAACCTAGCTCCTACGAGCAGTACTTC.

This chain connects TRBV7-2 to TRBJ2-7, with TRBD2 matching over 7 bases. The CDR3 runs 18 residues. V lost 0 bases, J lost 2 bases, and 13 bases stayed unmatched. The V gene's germline CDR1 is SGHTA and CDR2 FQGNSA. The CDR3 is CASSLARSGRGGPYEQYF. CDR3 coding DNA: TGTGCCAGCAGCTTAGCGCGTAGCGGGCGGGGCGGCCCCTACGAGCAGTACTTC.

CDR3 protein: CSVVCQSGEQYF. CDR3 DNA: TGCAGCGTTGTATGCCAGTCCGGCGAGCAGTACTTC. The J gene is TRBJ2-7, the V gene TRBV29-1; D unresolved. Germline CDR1 and CDR2: SQVTM and ANQGSEA. Deletions cut 4 bases from V and 6 bases from J, with 13 bases between. This CDR3 is built from 12 residues.

The chain links TRBV5-4 to TRBJ1-2; TRBD1 agrees at 8 bases. Germline-derived CDR1 and CDR2 are SGHNT and YYREEE (reference sequence). V dropped 4 bases and J dropped 8; count of bases not matched to a gene: 10. This CDR3 contains 14 residues. The CDR3 sequence: CASSTPGQGDGYTF. CDR3 DNA sequence: TGTGCCAGCAGCACGCCCGGACAGGGTGACGGCTACACCTTC.

This clone has only one observation. The chain recombines TRBV21-1 with TRBJ2-1; the D call of TRBD2 is as the table states it, not checked on the DNA. TRBV21-1 is given as a pseudogene. The CDR3 spans 15 residues. The CDR3 coding sequence is TGTGCCAGCAGCAAAGAATCGGGACTACGGCGCGAGCAGTTCTTC. It is translated as CASSKESGLRREQFF.

The chain joins TRBV5-4 to TRBJ1-4, with D unclear. Germline CDR1 SGHNT, CDR2 YYREEE (reference sequence). Trimming took off 0 bases at V and 6 bases at J, with 6 bases between the two ends. The CDR3 runs 13 residues. CDR3 sequence (DNA): TGTGCCAGCAGCTTGGCCGAGGATGAAAAACTGTTTTTT. This sequence encodes CASSLAEDEKLFF. Drawing the rest from reference TRBV5-4 and TRBJ1-4, the complete variable domain is ETGVTQSPTHLIKTRGQQVTLRCSSQSGHNTVSWYQQALGQGPQFIFQYYREEENGRGNFPPRFSGLQFPNYSSELNVNALELDDSALYLCASSLAEDEKLFFGSGTQLSVL.

The V call is TRBV27, the J call TRBJ2-7; D gene ambiguous. V lost 5 bases and J lost 4, with 15 bases in between. CDR1 and CDR2 (germline): MNHEY, SMNVEV (reference sequence). The CDR3 has 14 amino acids. This CDR3 is CASSPRSWLYEQYF. For the CDR3, the DNA is TGTGCCAGCAGTCCCCGGTCGTGGTTATACGAGCAGTACTTC.

The genes are TRBV5-8 and TRBJ1-5; no firm D call. The V and J ends lost 0 bases and 6 bases respectively, with 7 bases between them. The CDR3 covers 13 residues. From germline, CDR1 is SGHTS and CDR2 YDEGEE. CDR3 in DNA: TGTGCCAGCAGCTTGGAGGGAATTCAGCCCCAGCATTTT. Translated, it gives CASSLEGIQPQHF.

This sequence joins TRBV18 and TRBJ1-1; the D is unclear. Germline CDR1 reads KGHSH; CDR2 reads LQKENI. Trimming shortened V by 1 base and J by 3 bases, and 15 bases separated the two germline ends. The CDR3 length is 16 residues. The CDR3 DNA reads as TGTGCCAGCTCACCACGGCAGGAGAATATGGACACTGAAGCTTTCTTT. It codes for CASSPRQENMDTEAFF.

Note on this clone: Other DNA sequences in the sample encode the same CDR3. The V and J genes are TRBV6-1 and TRBJ2-7; D call uncertain. Germline V gives CDR1 MNHNS, CDR2 SASEGT. Trimming shortened V by 1 base and J by 1 base, and 8 bases separated the two germline ends. The CDR3 has 14 amino acids. The CDR3 loop is CASSEVVGSYEQYF. The CDR3 bases are TGTGCCAGCAGTGAAGTAGTCGGGTCCTACGAGCAGTACTTC.

This clone has a single count. The chain is built from TRBV5-1 and TRBJ1-2; weak D call: TRBD1 (5 bases). The V gene's germline CDR1 is SGHRS and CDR2 YFSETQ. This CDR3 comprises 12 residues. With 5 bases removed from V and 4 bases from J, the gap between germline ends came to 9 bases. CDR3 nucleotide sequence: TGCGCCAGCAGACAGGTGGGCTATGGCTACACCTTC. As protein: CASRQVGYGYTF. Combining the CDR3 with reference TRBV5-1 and TRBJ1-2 gives the whole variable domain KAGVTQTPRYLIKTRGQQVTLSCSPISGHRSVSWYQQTPGQGLQFLFEYFSETQRNKGNFPGRFSGRQFSNSRSEMNVSTLELGDSALYLCASRQVGYGYTFGSGTRLTVV.

The chain recombines TRBV19 with TRBJ2-7; tentatively, D is TRBD1 (6 bases). The V gene's germline CDR1 is LNHDA and CDR2 SQIVND (reference sequence). Trimming removed 5 bases at V and 4 bases at J, with 12 bases between. This CDR3 contains 13 residues. CDR3 sequence (DNA): TGTGCCAGTAGTGTGAGGGGGAATTACGAGCAGTACTTC. It translates to CASSVRGNYEQYF.

The V call is TRBV30, the J call TRBJ2-1; D gene uncertain. The CDR3 is 11 residues long. Germline CDR1 is GTSNPN and CDR2 is SVGIG (reference sequence). V was trimmed by 2 bases and J by 9 bases, leaving 8 bases between them. CDR3 amino acids: CAWSTLVEQFF. As DNA, the CDR3 is TGTGCCTGGAGTACCTTGGTTGAGCAGTTCTTC.

The V and J genes are TRBV25-1 and TRBJ2-3; tentative D call: TRBD2 (6 bases). This CDR3 has 14 residues. Germline lookup yields CDR1 MGHDK and CDR2 SYGVNS. Trimming shortened V by 4 bases and J by 5 bases, and 13 bases separated the two germline ends. The CDR3 reads CASSGTRLEDTQYF. CDR3 nucleotide sequence: TGTGCCAGCAGTGGGACCCGACTAGAAGATACGCAGTATTTT.

The rearrangement uses TRBV9 and TRBJ2-5; D is perhaps TRBD2 (7 bases). Germline CDR1 is SGDLS and CDR2 is YYNGEE. V gave up 0 bases and J gave up 4 bases, with 13 bases separating them. This CDR3 has 15 amino acids. CDR3: CASSVAGGGGETQYF. The CDR3 DNA reads as TGTGCCAGCAGCGTAGCCGGGGGAGGGGGAGAGACCCAGTACTTC.

This rearrangement joins TRBV7-6 to TRBJ1-2; D not resolved. The CDR3 sequence is 15 residues long. Trimming cost V 1 base and J 7 bases, with 16 bases left between them. Looked up from germline, CDR1 is SGHVS and CDR2 is FNYEAQ. The CDR3 is CASSLEGSGLRGYTF. CDR3 sequence (DNA): TGTGCCAGCAGCTTAGAAGGAAGCGGGTTGCGTGGCTACACCTTC.

This clone has only one observation. In the same sample, other DNA sequences code for this CDR3. The chain recombines TRBV6-1 with TRBJ2-7; D uncertain. Trimming removed 6 bases from V and 1 base from J, with 10 bases in between. The CDR3 spans 13 residues. Germline CDR1 and CDR2: MNHNS and SASEGT. The CDR3 coding sequence is TGTGCCAGCAGAGTAGACGGTTCCTACGAGCAGTACTTC. The encoded protein is CASRVDGSYEQYF.

Note on this clone: The same CDR3 is also encoded by other DNA sequences in this sample. The rearrangement links TRBV19 to TRBJ2-2; D gene unclear. The CDR3 covers 11 residues. V shed 1 base and J shed 6 bases, with 0 bases lying between them. Germline values: CDR1 LNHDA, CDR2 SQIVND (reference sequence). CDR3 in amino acids: CASSIAGELFF. CDR3 sequence (DNA): TGTGCCAGTAGTATAGCCGGGGAGCTGTTTTTT.

This clone was counted only a few times. The CDR3 coding sequence is TGTGCCAGCAGCTTCACGGAGGGGAATCAGCCCCAGCATTTT. It codes for CASSFTEGNQPQHF. The rearrangement uses TRBV7-9 and TRBJ1-5; a weak D match, TRBD1 (5 bases). The V end was cut by 3 bases, the J end by 4 bases, with 10 bases between. The CDR3 has 14 amino acids. Germline assignment: CDR1 SEHNR and CDR2 FQNEAQ (reference sequence). Supplemented by reference TRBV7-9 and TRBJ1-5, the full variable domain reads DTGVSQNPRHKITKRGQNVTFRCDPISEHNRLYWYRQTLGQGPEFLTYFQNEAQLEKSRLLSDRFSAERPKGSFSTLEIQRTEQGDSAMYLCASSFTEGNQPQHFGDGTRLSIL.